One sample yielded the 10 T cell receptor beta chains listed below, sequenced in a study of cytomegalovirus exposure and HLA in healthy donors. PCR involved 60 Vbeta and 13 Jbeta primers. Sequenced by immunoSEQ multiplex PCR; TCRdb stores in-frame clones only, minus some. This table holds approximately 150,000 clones, approximately 78% found once. The specimen was PBMCs. The receptors shown here come from a woman between 45 and 60 years old in good health and CMV-seropositive.

This clone has more than one count but fewer than ten. The V gene is TRBV2, the J gene TRBJ1-1; 11 bases line up with TRBD1. Germline loops: CDR1 SNHLY, CDR2 FYNNEI. The trim removed 3 bases at V and 4 bases at J, leaving 13 bases unmatched. This CDR3 region has 18 residues. CDR3 amino acids: CASSDRTGGSSARTEAFF. The CDR3 bases are TGTGCCAGCAGTGATCGGACAGGGGGCTCGTCAGCTCGCACTGAAGCTTTCTTT.

This sequence joins TRBV6-1 and TRBJ1-2; the match to TRBD1 covers 7 bases. This CDR3 comprises 13 residues. From germline, CDR1 is MNHNS and CDR2 SASEGT. V shed 4 bases and J 4 bases; nucleotides not matched to a gene: 3. CDR3 amino acids: CASSVTGPYGYTF. Here the CDR3 DNA reads TGTGCCAGCAGTGTGACAGGGCCCTATGGCTACACCTTC.

In this sample, this clone turned up a few times. The V gene is TRBV6-1, the J gene TRBJ2-7, with D tentatively TRBD1 (6 bases). The V gene lost 6 bases and the J gene lost 0 bases, with 15 bases spanning the gap. The CDR3 extends over 15 amino acids. Germline V CDR1 and CDR2: MNHNS, SASEGT. CDR3: CASSVRQAASYEQYF. CDR3 DNA: TGTGCCAGCAGCGTCCGACAGGCCGCCTCCTACGAGCAGTACTTC.

The V call is TRBV7-9, the J call TRBJ1-6; 9 nucleotides line up with TRBD1. V dropped 4 bases and J dropped 10; count of bases not matched to a gene: 5. The CDR3 loop spans 14 amino acids. Per the germline V gene, CDR1 is SEHNR and CDR2 is FQNEAQ (reference sequence). The CDR3 DNA sequence: TGTGCCAGCAGCTCAGGACAGGGGACGTCACCCCTCCACTTT. Translated, it gives CASSSGQGTSPLHF.

This clone has more than one count but fewer than ten. This chain links TRBV27 with TRBJ1-1, with D tentatively TRBD1 (6 bases). This CDR3 has 15 residues. Trimming removed 3 bases at V and 2 bases at J, with 13 bases between. The germline gives CDR1 MNHEY, CDR2 SMNVEV (reference sequence). In nucleotides, the CDR3 is TGTGCCAGCAGTTTTCGGGGGGCAGTCAACACTGAAGCTTTCTTT. Amino acid sequence: CASSFRGAVNTEAFF.

V usage is TRBV5-1 and J usage is TRBJ2-3, with 8 bases that match TRBD1. In germline, CDR1 is SGHRS, CDR2 YFSETQ. CDR3 length: 15 amino acids. The V gene end was trimmed by 4 bases and the J gene end by 6 bases; junction bases not matched to a gene: 10. The CDR3 region has the DNA TGCGCCAGCAGCACCGGACAGGGCCTCGAGGATACGCAGTATTTT. This gives the protein CASSTGQGLEDTQYF.

This chain connects TRBV27 to TRBJ1-1, with 9 nucleotides matching TRBD1. V dropped 5 bases and J dropped 3; count of bases not matched to a gene: 4. The CDR3 consists of 14 residues. Looked up from germline, CDR1 is MNHEY and CDR2 is SMNVEV (reference sequence). CDR3 residues: CASSGQGLYTEAFF. The DNA for the CDR3 is TGTGCCAGCAGTGGACAGGGGCTCTACACTGAAGCTTTCTTT.

The chain couples TRBV5-1 to TRBJ2-6, with 8 bases lining up with TRBD1. The trim removed 3 bases at V and 2 bases at J, leaving 1 base unmatched. The germline gives CDR1 SGHRS, CDR2 YFSETQ. The CDR3 runs to 15 residues. The CDR3 loop is CASSWTGTGANVLTF. DNA of the CDR3: TGCGCCAGCAGCTGGACAGGGACTGGGGCCAACGTCCTGACTTTC. The full variable domain, rest sourced from reference TRBV5-1 and TRBJ2-6, is KAGVTQTPRYLIKTRGQQVTLSCSPISGHRSVSWYQQTPGQGLQFLFEYFSETQRNKGNFPGRFSGRQFSNSRSEMNVSTLELGDSALYLCASSWTGTGANVLTFGAGSRLTVL.

At least ten counts were recorded for this clone. Other DNA sequences in the sample encode the same CDR3. The chain couples TRBV5-1 to TRBJ2-2, with D uncertain. CDR1 and CDR2 from the germline V gene are SGHRS and YFSETQ. V lost 1 base and J 1 base, leaving 5 bases between the germline ends. The CDR3 runs to 14 residues. The CDR3 sequence: CASSLTVNTGELFF. In nucleotides, the CDR3 is TGCGCCAGCAGCTTGACAGTGAACACCGGGGAGCTGTTTTTT. The variable domain in full, completed from reference TRBV5-1 and TRBJ2-2, reads KAGVTQTPRYLIKTRGQQVTLSCSPISGHRSVSWYQQTPGQGLQFLFEYFSETQRNKGNFPGRFSGRQFSNSRSEMNVSTLELGDSALYLCASSLTVNTGELFFGEGSRLTVL.

This clone has just one count. The chain couples TRBV9 to TRBJ2-5; D gene ambiguous. CDR3 length equals 13 residues. Germline CDR1 is SGDLS and CDR2 is YYNGEE. Trimming cost V 0 bases and J 4 bases, with 7 bases left between them. This CDR3 is CASSVEAGETQYF. Here the CDR3 DNA reads TGTGCCAGCAGCGTAGAAGCAGGAGAGACCCAGTACTTC.